Shown below are 10 T cell receptor beta chains from a single sample sequenced in a study of Graves' ophthalmopathy and Graves' hyperthyroidism (dated by TCRdb to 2017 to 2018). The listed sequencing device is Illumina HiSeq 2000. For repertoire sequencing, the TCR beta CDR3 regions were amplified from RNA transcripts. A first-round RT-PCR used HTBI primers with the Qiagen OneStep RT-PCR kit, followed by a second-round multiplex PCR, size selection and purification. Using fastp trimming at Q25 and MiXCR clonotype assembly, TCRdb reanalyzed the public sequencing data and kept in-frame beta chains. A single entry per CDR3 protein holds the most common genes and DNA from its merged rows. This sample is represented by fewer than 400,000 distinct CDR3 sequences; approximately 16% of them were singletons. Clones ranked in the top ten supply 1.6% of the sample. The sample comprised peripheral blood. Every receptor here comes from a woman between 18 and 29 years old with Graves' ophthalmopathy. Donor details come from another sample of the same person, matched by shared clones.

At least ten counts were recorded for this clonotype. The gene calls are TRBV7-2 and TRBJ2-5, with D unclear. The CDR3 length is 15 residues. Germline CDR1 is SGHTA and CDR2 is FQGNSA. Trimming removed 5 bases from V and 5 bases from J, with 18 bases in between. CDR3 sequence (DNA): TGTGCCAGCAGCCTCTTTTCTGGACCAGCGGAGACCCAGTACTTC. Translating gives CASSLFSGPAETQYF.

This chain links TRBV25-1 with TRBJ2-5; weak D call: TRBD2 (6 bases). The CDR3 is made up of 15 amino acids. V shed 2 bases and J shed 2 bases, with 12 bases lying between them. Germline loops: CDR1 MGHDK, CDR2 SYGVNS. As DNA, the CDR3 is TGTGCCAGCAGTGAACGACTAGATCTACAAGAGACCCAGTACTTC. Translating it yields CASSERLDLQETQYF.

At least ten counts were recorded for this clonotype. The DNA of the CDR3 is TGTGCCAGCAGTTCCCACCTACCGGGAGCCTACGAGCAGTACTTC. Its protein is CASSSHLPGAYEQYF. The chain has TRBV11-2 and TRBJ2-7; maybe TRBD2 (6 bases). V lost 6 bases and J lost 2, with 17 bases in between. The CDR3 length is 15 residues. Germline CDR1 SGHAT, CDR2 FQNNGV.

V is TRBV6-9 and J is TRBJ2-5; 7 nucleotides align to TRBD2. The CDR3 covers 15 residues. CDR1 and CDR2 from the germline V gene are MNHGY and SVAAGI. Trimming removed 8 bases from V and 4 bases from J; junction bases left unmatched: 13. CDR3 region: CASSWLAGERETQYF. CDR3 DNA sequence: TGTGCCAGCTCCTGGCTGGCGGGAGAGCGAGAGACCCAGTACTTC.

The chain links TRBV27 to TRBJ1-2; D is unclear. The germline CDR1 and CDR2 sequences are MNHEY and SMNVEV (reference sequence). The CDR3 is 13 amino acids. V lost 6 bases to trimming and J lost 2 bases, with 10 bases between them. The CDR3 region has the DNA TGTGCCAGCAGATCACGGCTGAACTATGGCTACACCTTC. Its translation is CASRSRLNYGYTF.

V is TRBV4-3 and J is TRBJ2-7, with 7 bases fitting TRBD1. The ends lost 8 bases at V and 5 bases at J; junction bases unmatched: 15. The germline V gene has CDR1 LGHNA and CDR2 YSLEER. The CDR3 consists of 15 residues. The CDR3 nucleotides read TGCGCCAGCGGTCGAGTTGGACAGGCGGTCCACGAGCAGTACTTC. Amino acid sequence: CASGRVGQAVHEQYF.

There are many counts of this clonotype. The rearrangement links TRBV7-8 to TRBJ1-2; weak D call: TRBD1 (6 bases). CDR3 length: 15 residues. CDR1 is SGHVS and CDR2 is FQNEAQ in the germline V gene. V was pared by 3 bases and J by 5 bases, with 16 bases between. CDR3 residues: CASSFNRVPSYGYTF. CDR3 coding DNA: TGTGCCAGCAGCTTTAACAGGGTACCCTCGTATGGCTACACCTTC.

The rearrangement joins TRBV12-3 or TRBV12-4 to TRBJ2-7; D is perhaps TRBD2 (5 bases). The length of the CDR3 is 14 residues. Trimming cost V 1 base and J 6 bases, with 13 bases left between them. Written as DNA, the CDR3 is TGTGCCAGCAGTTTAGAGAGGGCCGAGATCGAGCAGTACTTC. It specifies CASSLERAEIEQYF.

This clonotype was seen repeatedly, ten times or more. The chain recombines TRBV28 with TRBJ1-5; tentative D call: TRBD1 (6 bases). The CDR3 totals 15 residues. Trimming took 6 bases from V and 4 from J, leaving 16 bases between them. Germline CDR1 MDHEN, CDR2 SYDVKM. CDR3 DNA sequence: TGTGCCAGCAGGGACCGGACAGTAAAAAATCAGCCCCAGCATTTT. Residues: CASRDRTVKNQPQHF.

This clonotype has ten or more counts. The chain is built from TRBV30 and TRBJ1-2; no firm D call. The CDR3 consists of 12 residues. V was clipped by 5 bases and J by 8 bases, with 15 bases between them. Germline loops: CDR1 GTSNPN, CDR2 SVGIG (reference sequence). DNA of the CDR3: TGTGCCTGGGGCCTCGTAGCGGGAGGCTACACCTTC. Its translation is CAWGLVAGGYTF.